This TCR beta chain stems from a study of shared clonotypes between healthy human individuals. V was pared by 1 base and J by 2 bases, with 15 bases between. The CDR3 loop spans 16 amino acids. Per germline, CDR1 SGHDT and CDR2 YYEEEE. Assay: immunoSEQ multiplex PCR; the TCRdb copy retains only in-frame clones and omits some. The sample contains about 1.1 million clones, 70% to 80% of which appear only once. The sequenced material came from memory CD4+ T cells from PBMCs. Sample subset: CD45RA-negative fraction. This rearrangement joins TRBV5-6 to TRBJ2-5; D is ambiguous. The sequence was obtained from a man aged 18-30 years in good health. Some clones in this sample may be carry-over from other donors' samples. The CDR3 protein is CASSLSYWASQETQYF. As DNA, the CDR3 is TGTGCCAGCAGCTTGAGTTATTGGGCTAGTCAAGAGACCCAGTACTTC. Drawing the rest from reference TRBV5-6 and TRBJ2-5, the complete variable domain is DAGVTQSPTHLIKTRGQQVTLRCSPKSGHDTVSWYQQALGQGPQFIFQYYEEEERQRGNFPDRFSGHQFPNYSSELNVNALLLGDSALYLCASSLSYWASQETQYFGPGTRLLVL.